This T cell receptor (beta chain) was observed in a study of T-cell reconstitution after alpha-beta-depleted transplantation in children. V trimming: 1 base; J trimming: 1 base; junction bases outside the gene matches: 8. From germline, CDR1 is MGHRA and CDR2 YSYEKL. The CDR3 spans 18 residues. This clonotype was detected ten times or more. Unique molecular identifiers were built into the TCRbeta library. TCRdb re-analysed the PCR reads in MiXCR, keeping a single row per CDR3 protein. The table shows approximately 18,000 distinct CDR3 sequences, with approximately 5.3% occurring only once. This chain connects TRBV4-1 to TRBJ2-1; 9 bases match TRBD2. The specimen was PBMCs, collected before TCRalphabeta/CD19-depleted stem cell transplant. The sequence came from a boy younger than 18 with acute lymphoblastic leukemia, due to receive a stem cell transplant. CDR3 nucleotide sequence: TGCGCCAGCAGCCAAGGGCTAGCGGGGTACGGGTCCTACAATGAGCAGTTCTTC. This codes for CASSQGLAGYGSYNEQFF.